This T cell receptor (beta chain) derives from a study of T cell changes during pregnancy in multiple sclerosis. Germline CDR1 is SEHNR and CDR2 is FQNEAQ (reference sequence). V lost 6 bases, J lost 6 bases, and 10 bases stayed unmatched. The CDR3 is made up of 14 amino acids. Measured with immunoSEQ multiplex PCR; TCRdb has only the in-frame clones, and not every one. Of roughly 110,000 clones listed, around 90% are singletons. The TCR sequence derives from a female donor with multiple sclerosis, enrolled in a pregnancy study. The chain recombines TRBV7-9 with TRBJ2-7, with 8 nucleotides matching TRBD1. The sample in question was peripheral blood, obtained before pregnancy. The CDR3: CASSYWTGQGEQYF. The CDR3, as DNA: TGTGCCAGCAGTTATTGGACAGGGCAGGGCGAGCAGTACTTC.